The clone carrying this T cell receptor (beta chain) was counted a few times. This specimen includes other DNA sequences encoding the same CDR3. These data originate in a study of blood T cell repertoires in COVID-19. Turning to the study itself: PBMCs, B-cell-depleted T cells, or T cells were the source of the cDNA or gDNA that made up the material.

TCRdb's table, derived via immunoSEQ multiplex PCR, lists solely in-frame clones and lacks some. The table includes about 270,000 clones, approximately 88% detected once. Deletions cut 3 bases from V and 3 bases from J, with 9 bases between. This CDR3 comprises 14 residues. CDR1 is MNHEY, CDR2 SMNVEV, per germline (reference sequence). The material sequenced was PBMCs or T cells enriched from blood (not recorded which). This clonotype was obtained from a woman aged 30 to 39 who had recovered from COVID-19. The gene calls are TRBV27 and TRBJ1-5; D is uncertain. The CDR3 sequence is CASSLGQANQPQHF. The CDR3 nucleotides read TGTGCCAGCAGTTTGGGTCAGGCCAATCAGCCCCAGCATTTT.